The entry below gives a single T cell receptor beta chain sequence along with its context. The record originates from a study of blood T cell repertoires in COVID-19. Some clones are missing from TCRdb's copy, which holds only in-frame ones; the method was immunoSEQ multiplex PCR. In the table there are around 140,000 clones, roughly 84% of which are singletons. The germline CDR1 and CDR2 sequences are SGHKS and YYEKEE (reference sequence). This CDR3 has 15 amino acids. Germline trimming cut 6 bases from V and 2 bases from J; bases unmatched to any gene: 10. Sequencing input: peripheral blood. V usage is TRBV5-5 and J usage is TRBJ1-2; 7 bases are a match to TRBD1. This sequence was found in a human donor with acute or convalescent COVID-19. The donor label of this sample is uncertain. This chain's CDR3 is CASTLVTGSNYGYTF. Here the CDR3 DNA reads TGTGCCAGCACTCTCGTGACAGGGTCCAACTATGGCTACACCTTC.